This TCR beta chain came from a study of cytomegalovirus exposure and HLA in healthy donors. Study-level results: More clonal expansion characterized HLA-associated TCR beta chains than equally common others in a later analysis. When the data were analyzed later, several of the most significant clusters appeared to be linked to common viral pathogens.

The PCR employed 60 Vbeta primers together with 13 Jbeta primers. Sequenced by immunoSEQ multiplex PCR; TCRdb stores in-frame clones only, minus some. The repertoire shows about 200,000 clones; the top ten hold around 0.74%. V was pared by 3 bases and J by 1 base, with 6 bases of the junction left unmatched. The CDR3 runs 15 residues. The V gene's germline CDR1 is ENHRY and CDR2 SYGVKD. As to this clone: Antigen specificity is unknown.

The J gene is TRBJ2-7, the V gene TRBV10-3; the match to TRBD1 covers 7 bases. Sequences were obtained from PBMCs. The TCR was taken from a boy between 5 and 17 years old in good health and CMV-seronegative. CDR3 region: CAISDVGQQSYEQYF. The CDR3 nucleotides are TGTGCCATCAGTGATGTGGGACAGCAATCCTACGAGCAGTACTTC.